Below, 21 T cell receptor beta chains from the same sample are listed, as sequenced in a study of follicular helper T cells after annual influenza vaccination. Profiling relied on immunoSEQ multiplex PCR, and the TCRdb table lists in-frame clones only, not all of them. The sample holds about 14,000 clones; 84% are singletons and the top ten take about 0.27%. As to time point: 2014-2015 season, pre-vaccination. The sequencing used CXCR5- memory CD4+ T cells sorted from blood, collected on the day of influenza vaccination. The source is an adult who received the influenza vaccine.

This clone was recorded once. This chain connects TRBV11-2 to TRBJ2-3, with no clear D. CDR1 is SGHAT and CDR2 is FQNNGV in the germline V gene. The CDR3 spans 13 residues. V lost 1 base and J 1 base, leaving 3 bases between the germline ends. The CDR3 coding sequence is TGTGCCAGCAGCTTAGCAGGCACAGATACGCAGTATTTT. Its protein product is CASSLAGTDTQYF.

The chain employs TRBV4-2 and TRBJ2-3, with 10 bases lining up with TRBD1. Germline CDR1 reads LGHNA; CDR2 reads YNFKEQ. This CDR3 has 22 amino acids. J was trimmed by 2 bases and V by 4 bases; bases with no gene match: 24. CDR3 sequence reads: CASSPMGVFRTGGPKYTDTQYF. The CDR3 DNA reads TGTGCCAGCAGCCCCATGGGGGTATTTAGGACAGGGGGACCTAAATACACAGATACGCAGTATTTT.

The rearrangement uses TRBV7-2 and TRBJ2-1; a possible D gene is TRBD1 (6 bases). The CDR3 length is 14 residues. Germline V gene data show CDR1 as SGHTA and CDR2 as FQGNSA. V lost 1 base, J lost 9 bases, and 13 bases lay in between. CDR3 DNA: TGTGCCAGCAGCTTAGGGGGACACCTAAGTGAGCAGTTCTTC. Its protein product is CASSLGGHLSEQFF.

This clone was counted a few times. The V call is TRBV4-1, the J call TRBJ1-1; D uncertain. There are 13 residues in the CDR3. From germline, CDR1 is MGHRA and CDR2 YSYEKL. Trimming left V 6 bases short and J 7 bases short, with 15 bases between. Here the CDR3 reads CASSRGRSDEAFF. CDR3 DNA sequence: TGCGCCAGCAGTCGAGGGCGCTCGGATGAAGCTTTCTTT.

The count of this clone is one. The CDR3 DNA follows: TGTGCCAGCACATCCCCGGCAGTGAGCGATGAGCAGTTCTTC. Its translation is CASTSPAVSDEQFF. V gene TRBV6-5 combines with J gene TRBJ2-1; no firm D call. The CDR3 runs 14 residues. With 7 bases removed from V and 8 bases from J, the gap between germline ends came to 18 bases. Germline V CDR1 and CDR2: MNHEY, SVGAGI.

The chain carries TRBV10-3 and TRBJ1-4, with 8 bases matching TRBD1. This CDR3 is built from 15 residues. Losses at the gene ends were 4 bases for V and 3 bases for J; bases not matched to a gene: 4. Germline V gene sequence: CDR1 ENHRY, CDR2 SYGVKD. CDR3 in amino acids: CAISGSTGANEKLFF. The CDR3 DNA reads TGTGCCATCAGTGGATCGACAGGGGCTAATGAAAAACTGTTTTTT.

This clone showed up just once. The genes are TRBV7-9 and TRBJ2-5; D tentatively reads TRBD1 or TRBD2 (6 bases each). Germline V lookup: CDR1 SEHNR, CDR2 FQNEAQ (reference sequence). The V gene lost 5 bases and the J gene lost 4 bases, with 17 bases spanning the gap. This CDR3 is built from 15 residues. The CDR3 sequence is CASSLSPGGGETQYF. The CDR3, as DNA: TGTGCCAGCAGCCTGAGCCCCGGGGGCGGAGAGACCCAGTACTTC.

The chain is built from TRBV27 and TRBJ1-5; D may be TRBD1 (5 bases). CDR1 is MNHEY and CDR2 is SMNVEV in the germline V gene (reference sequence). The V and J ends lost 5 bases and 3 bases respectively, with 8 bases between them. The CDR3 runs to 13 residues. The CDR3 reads CASSPGYNQPQHF. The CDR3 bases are TGTGCCAGCAGTCCAGGGTACAATCAGCCCCAGCATTTT.

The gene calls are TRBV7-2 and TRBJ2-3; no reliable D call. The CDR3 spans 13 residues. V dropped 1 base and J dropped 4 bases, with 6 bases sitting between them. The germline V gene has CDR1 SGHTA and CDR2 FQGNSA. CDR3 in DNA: TGTGCCAGCAGCTTAGATCCGCCAGATACGCAGTATTTT. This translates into CASSLDPPDTQYF.

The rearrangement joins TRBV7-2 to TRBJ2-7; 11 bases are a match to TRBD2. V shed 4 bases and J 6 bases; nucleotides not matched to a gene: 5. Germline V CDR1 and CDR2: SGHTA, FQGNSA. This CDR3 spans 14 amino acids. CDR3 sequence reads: CASSSTSGETEQYF. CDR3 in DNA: TGTGCCAGCAGCTCGACTAGCGGGGAAACCGAGCAGTACTTC.

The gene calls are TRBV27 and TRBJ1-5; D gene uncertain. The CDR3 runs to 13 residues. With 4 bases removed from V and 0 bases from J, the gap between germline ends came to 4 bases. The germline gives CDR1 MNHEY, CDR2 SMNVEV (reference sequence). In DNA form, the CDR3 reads TGTGCCAGCAGTTCTGATAGCAATCAGCCCCAGCATTTT. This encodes CASSSDSNQPQHF.

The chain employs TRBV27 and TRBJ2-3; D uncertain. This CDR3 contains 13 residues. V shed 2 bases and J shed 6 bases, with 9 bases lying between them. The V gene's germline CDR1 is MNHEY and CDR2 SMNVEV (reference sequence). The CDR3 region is CASSLGWADTQYF. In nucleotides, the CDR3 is TGTGCCAGCAGTTTAGGGTGGGCGGATACGCAGTATTTT.

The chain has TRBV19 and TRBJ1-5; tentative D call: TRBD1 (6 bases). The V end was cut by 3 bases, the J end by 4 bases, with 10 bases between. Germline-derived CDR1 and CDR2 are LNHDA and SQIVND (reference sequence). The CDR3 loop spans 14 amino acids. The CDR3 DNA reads TGTGCCAGTAGTATCGGGGGGCAGAATCAGCCCCAGCATTTT. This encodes CASSIGGQNQPQHF.

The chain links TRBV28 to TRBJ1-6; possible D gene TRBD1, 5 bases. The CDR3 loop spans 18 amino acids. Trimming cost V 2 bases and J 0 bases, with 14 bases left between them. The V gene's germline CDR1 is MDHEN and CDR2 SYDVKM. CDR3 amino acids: CASSLRLGLISYNSPLHF. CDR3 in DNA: TGTGCCAGCAGTTTAAGACTGGGACTGATCTCCTATAATTCACCCCTCCACTTT.

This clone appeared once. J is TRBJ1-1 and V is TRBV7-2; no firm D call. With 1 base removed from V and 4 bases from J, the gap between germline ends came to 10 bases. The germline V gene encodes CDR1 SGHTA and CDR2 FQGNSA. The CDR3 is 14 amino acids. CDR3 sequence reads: CASSLGTRGTEAFF. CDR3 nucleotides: TGTGCCAGCAGCTTAGGAACCCGGGGCACTGAAGCTTTCTTT. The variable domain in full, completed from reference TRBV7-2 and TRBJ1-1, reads GAGVSQSPSNKVTEKGKDVELRCDPISGHTALYWYRQSLGQGLEFLIYFQGNSAPDKSGLPSDRFSAERTGGSVSTLTIQRTQQEDSAVYLCASSLGTRGTEAFFGQGTRLTVV.

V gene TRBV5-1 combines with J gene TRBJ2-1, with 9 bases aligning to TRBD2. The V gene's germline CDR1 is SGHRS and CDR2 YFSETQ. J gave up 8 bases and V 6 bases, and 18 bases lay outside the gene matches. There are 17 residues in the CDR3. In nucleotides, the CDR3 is TGCGCCAGCAACTCTCGGGAGCGGGGGGTCGGTCGCGATGAGCAGTTCTTC. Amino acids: CASNSRERGVGRDEQFF.

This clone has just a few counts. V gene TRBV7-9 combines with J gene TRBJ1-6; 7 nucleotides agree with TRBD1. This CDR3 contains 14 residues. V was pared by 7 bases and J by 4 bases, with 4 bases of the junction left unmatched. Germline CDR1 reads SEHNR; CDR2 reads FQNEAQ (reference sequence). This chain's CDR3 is CASTTDRYNSPLHF. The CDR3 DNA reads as TGTGCCAGCACCACGGACAGGTATAATTCACCCCTCCACTTT.

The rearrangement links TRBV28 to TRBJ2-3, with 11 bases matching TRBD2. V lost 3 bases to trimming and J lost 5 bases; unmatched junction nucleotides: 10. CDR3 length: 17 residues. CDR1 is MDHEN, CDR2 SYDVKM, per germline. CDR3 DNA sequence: TGTGCCAGCAGTTTCCAAAAGGGGCTAGCGGGGGGAGATACGCAGTATTTT. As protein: CASSFQKGLAGGDTQYF.

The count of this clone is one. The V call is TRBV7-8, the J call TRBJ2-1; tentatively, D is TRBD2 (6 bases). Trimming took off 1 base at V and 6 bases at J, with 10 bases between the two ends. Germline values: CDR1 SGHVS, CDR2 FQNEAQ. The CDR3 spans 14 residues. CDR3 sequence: CASSLGRVGNEQFF. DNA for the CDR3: TGTGCCAGCAGCTTAGGGAGGGTTGGCAATGAGCAGTTCTTC.

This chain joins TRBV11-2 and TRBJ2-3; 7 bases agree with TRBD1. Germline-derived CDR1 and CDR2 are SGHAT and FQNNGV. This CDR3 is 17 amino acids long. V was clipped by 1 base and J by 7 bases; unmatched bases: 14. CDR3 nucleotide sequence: TGTGCCAGCAGCTTAGGCCCGGGACAGATGCTTGTCAATACGCAGTATTTT. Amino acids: CASSLGPGQMLVNTQYF.

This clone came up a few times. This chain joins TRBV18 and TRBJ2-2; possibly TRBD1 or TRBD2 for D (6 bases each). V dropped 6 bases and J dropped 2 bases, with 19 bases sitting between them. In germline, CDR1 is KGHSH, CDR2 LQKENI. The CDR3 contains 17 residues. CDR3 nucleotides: TGTGCCAGCTCGCCTACCTGGCGGGGACATAACACCGGGGAGCTGTTTTTT. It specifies CASSPTWRGHNTGELFF.